This TCR beta chain was recorded in a study of T cells expressing NK-cell markers. Study summary: The sequencing cohort of eight donors included seven HCMV-seropositive individuals and one seronegative individual. Study results and limitations: Dominant NKG2C+ clonotypes accounted for roughly 1.0-8% of CD8+ T cells in a handful of donors. Topping the CD3+CD56-NKG2C+ fraction as well were these clonotypes, in several donors. Clones of NKG2C+ T cells that had expanded were of unclear HCMV specificity.

TCRdb re-analyzed the 5' RACE reads; it lists each CDR3 protein once, without DNA. The table for this sample gives approximately 150,000 distinct CDR3 sequences. This CDR3 contains 13 residues. CDR1 DFQATT and CDR2 SNEGSKA come from the germline V gene (reference sequence). Worth noting for this clonotype: Its cognate antigen is unknown.

This TCR came from a woman aged 18-69 years in good health. Sequencing was done on a sample of blood T cells: a sorted CD56 or NKG2C T cell subset, CD4+ or CD8+ T cells, or bulk PBMC T cells (not recorded which). The genes are TRBV20-1 and TRBJ1-1. The CDR3 is CSARDPLKPEAFF.